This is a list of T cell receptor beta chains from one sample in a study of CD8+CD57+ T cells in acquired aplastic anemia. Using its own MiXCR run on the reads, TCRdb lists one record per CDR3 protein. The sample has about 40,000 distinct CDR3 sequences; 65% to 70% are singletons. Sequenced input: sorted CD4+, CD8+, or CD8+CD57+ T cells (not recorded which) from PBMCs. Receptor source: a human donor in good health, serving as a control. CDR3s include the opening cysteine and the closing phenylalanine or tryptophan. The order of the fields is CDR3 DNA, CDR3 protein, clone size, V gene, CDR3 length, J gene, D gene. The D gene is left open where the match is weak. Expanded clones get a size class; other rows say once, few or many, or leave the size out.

TGTGCCAGCAGCTTGGGACAGGGGTTTTACAATCAGCCCCAGCATTTT	CASSLGQGFYNQPQHF	NA	TRBV5-6	16	TRBJ1-5	TRBD1
TGTGCCAGCAGCCCCCAAATAGACAGGACAGGTGGCTACACCTTC	CASSPQIDRTGGYTF	once	TRBV13	15	TRBJ1-2	TRBD1
TGTGCCATCAGTGAGTCGAGAGGGACTAGCTCTTACTACAATGAGCAGTTCTTC	CAISESRGTSSYYNEQFF	NA	TRBV10-3	18	TRBJ2-1	TRBD2
TGTGCCCGCAGCCATCACAGGGGGCGATACGAGCAGTACTTC	CARSHHRGRYEQYF	NA	TRBV14	14	TRBJ2-7	TRBD1
TGTGCCAACCGCGGCGGCAGGGAGGATCAGCCCCATCATTTT	CANRGGREDQPHHF	NA	TRBV7-9	14	TRBJ1-5	NA
TGCGCCAGCAGCCTAGGCGGAGGGGGCTCAGAAGCTTTCTTT	CASSLGGGGSEAFF	many	TRBV4-1	14	TRBJ1-1	TRBD1
TGTGCCAGTAGTAAGGGACGGCTGAACACTGAAGCTTTCTTT	CASSKGRLNTEAFF	NA	TRBV19	14	TRBJ1-1	NA
TGCAGCGTTCTTGGGGGGCTGACCTACAATGAGCAGTTCTTC	CSVLGGLTYNEQFF	NA	TRBV29-1	14	TRBJ2-1	NA
TGCGCCAGCAGCCAAAGTCAGGGGTACGAGCAGTACTTC	CASSQSQGYEQYF	NA	TRBV4-1	13	TRBJ2-7	NA
TGTGCCAGCAGTTTGACCGGGACAGCTATCTCTGGAAACACCATATATTTT	CASSLTGTAISGNTIYF	NA	TRBV6-5	17	TRBJ1-3	TRBD1
TGTGCCAGCAGCTTAGGGGTGGTTCACTATGGCTACACCTTC	CASSLGVVHYGYTF	NA	TRBV7-6	14	TRBJ1-2	NA
TGTGCCAGTACTCAAGGGAGTTCGGAAGCTTTCTTT	CASTQGSSEAFF	NA	TRBV2	12	TRBJ1-1	NA
TGCAGCGTCCCTGGGACAGGACGAAATCAGCCCCAGCATTTT	CSVPGTGRNQPQHF	NA	TRBV29-1	14	TRBJ1-5	TRBD1
TGTGCCAGCAGCCACGGGGGGGTTGCCTCCTACGAGCAGTACTTC	CASSHGGVASYEQYF	medium-sized	TRBV7-9	15	TRBJ2-7	TRBD2
TGTGCCAGCAGTGAAACAGACGTCAACGAGCAGTACTTC	CASSETDVNEQYF	few	TRBV25-1	13	TRBJ2-7	NA
TGCAGCTCAGCGGGGGGGAGCTCCTACAATGAGCAGTTCTTC	CSSAGGSSYNEQFF	few	TRBV29-1	14	TRBJ2-1	TRBD2
TGTGCCACCAGTGCCTGGGGGTACGGAGAGGGGAGCACAGATACGCAGTATTTT	CATSAWGYGEGSTDTQYF	NA	TRBV24-1	18	TRBJ2-3	NA
TGTGCCAGCAAAATGGACAGGGGGAACTATGGCTACACCTTC	CASKMDRGNYGYTF	NA	TRBV2	14	TRBJ1-2	TRBD1
TGTGCTGGGGCCGACAGGGCTGGAAACACCATATATTTT	CAGADRAGNTIYF	NA	TRBV19	13	TRBJ1-3	TRBD1
TGTGCCACCAGCAGTCTTCAGACAGGGAGTTCGTACGAGCAGTACTTC	CATSSLQTGSSYEQYF	NA	TRBV15	16	TRBJ2-7	TRBD1
TGTGCCAGCAGTTTAAGTCCGGATACGCAGTATTTT	CASSLSPDTQYF	many	TRBV27	12	TRBJ2-3	NA
TGTGCCAGCAGTGAATTGGACAGATTGAAGGAGACCCAGTACTTC	CASSELDRLKETQYF	NA	TRBV25-1	15	TRBJ2-5	NA
TGTGCCAGCAGCTTAGCCCAGGCTAGCGAGACCCAGTACTTC	CASSLAQASETQYF	NA	TRBV7-9	14	TRBJ2-5	NA
TGCGCCAGCAGCCAAGAGGACAGTAGTAACTATGGCTACACCTTC	CASSQEDSSNYGYTF	NA	TRBV4-1	15	TRBJ1-2	NA
TGTGCCAGCAGTTACTCGTTAGGGGAAGGCTACACCTTC	CASSYSLGEGYTF	many	TRBV6-5	13	TRBJ1-2	NA
TGTGCTAGCAGCTCCCGGGACAGCCAAGAGACCCAGTACTTC	CASSSRDSQETQYF	NA	TRBV7-7	14	TRBJ2-5	TRBD1
TGTGCCAGCAGCGTAGCGGGGTACGTTTTTGTTTACAATGAGCAGTTCTTC	CASSVAGYVFVYNEQFF	NA	TRBV9	17	TRBJ2-1	NA
TGTGCCATCAGTGAGTCGGCGGACCCCACTGAAGCTTTCTTT	CAISESADPTEAFF	NA	TRBV10-3	14	TRBJ1-1	NA
TGCAGTGCGGAGATAGCGGGGGGGCCTGAGACCCAGTACTTC	CSAEIAGGPETQYF	few	TRBV20-1	14	TRBJ2-5	TRBD2
TGTGCCAGCAGCCAAGAAGAGGCTAGCGGGGAAACCCAAGAGACCCAGTACTTC	CASSQEEASGETQETQYF	NA	TRBV4-2	18	TRBJ2-5	TRBD2
TGTGCCAGCAGCTCCGTCAGTGGGCGGGAGCAGTACTTC	CASSSVSGREQYF	few	TRBV7-2	13	TRBJ2-7	NA
TGTGCCAGCAGCCCCACAGGGCCCTACGAGCAGTACTTC	CASSPTGPYEQYF	NA	TRBV7-2	13	TRBJ2-7	NA
TGTGCCAGCAGCCAGACGGGACAGCTAGACACCATATATTTT	CASSQTGQLDTIYF	many	TRBV14	14	TRBJ1-3	TRBD1
TGCAGCGTTGGGCGACAGGGAACAACTTGGGGCTACACCTTC	CSVGRQGTTWGYTF	NA	TRBV29-1	14	TRBJ1-2	TRBD1
TGTGCCACCAGCAGAGGGGACCCCCTCGGGGGGCAGTACTTC	CATSRGDPLGGQYF	NA	TRBV15	14	TRBJ2-7	NA
TGTGCCATCAGTGAGAAGGGGAATGTACGAGGCACTGAAGCTTTCTTT	CAISEKGNVRGTEAFF	NA	TRBV10-3	16	TRBJ1-1	NA
TGTGCCAGCAGTTTAGCGACCGGACCCGAGCAGTACTTC	CASSLATGPEQYF	many	TRBV12-3/TRBV12-4	13	TRBJ2-7	NA
TGTGCCAGCAGTTATGGACTGACTAGCGGACTACCTCAAGAGACCCAGTACTTC	CASSYGLTSGLPQETQYF	NA	TRBV12-3/TRBV12-4	18	TRBJ2-5	TRBD2